This T cell receptor (beta chain) appears in the sequencing data of a study of T-cell memory formation after mild COVID-19 (dated by TCRdb to 2020 to 2023). About the investigation overall: TCR sequence clusters from the two donors were found to be largely donor specific. In a couple of donors, T-cell clones that expanded and contracted after mild COVID-19 were tracked by sequencing TCRalpha and TCRbeta repertoires over time. Two young, previously healthy adult volunteers, one female and one male, were included in the cohort. Study-wide conclusions, independent of this receptor: Contracting CD4+ clones appeared mostly in the CM and EM memory subsets, whereas CD8+ clones were enriched in EMRA. SARS-CoV-2 specificity of the second-wave clones peaking on day 37 was not confirmed. The detection of some responding clones in pre-infection memory suggests that pre-existing cross-reactive memory T cells joined the SARS-CoV-2 response. From day 15 to 85, contracting clones showed balanced CD4/CD8 phenotypes, whereas a second wave of clones that expanded from day 15 to 37 leaned towards CD4+. Only a couple of mild cases were covered in the study, and larger cohorts including severe cases with pre-infection samples were considered necessary.

The reads were generated on an Illumina NovaSeq 6000. TCRalpha and TCRbeta cDNA libraries were constructed by 5'RACE with constant-segment primers, with sample barcodes and unique molecular identifiers being introduced. Trizol reagent was used to extract RNA from every sample. Libraries were amplified in two PCR steps, with a second sample barcode and Illumina TruSeq adapters added in the second step. Sequencing of the libraries was done on an Illumina NovaSeq, producing 2 x 150 bp paired-end reads. The study's own analysis went as follows. With migec v1.2.7, reads were demultiplexed and then collapsed into UMI-guided consensus sequences. With mixcr v2.1.11, UMI consensuses were aligned to TRA and TRB V and J templates and assembled into clonotypes. A clonotype was counted as expanded or contracted only if both edgeR and NoisET called the change significant, with noise models trained on biological replicates. edgeR calls used a false discovery rate-adjusted p below 0.01 and a log2 fold-change threshold of 1. As an exploratory analysis of dynamics, PCA with hierarchical clustering was applied to max-normalized trajectories of the 1000 most abundant clonotypes. Separately sequenced CD4+ and CD8+ repertoires were used to assign a CD4 or CD8 phenotype to each responding clone. Clones were called with MiXCR by TCRdb after fastp trimmed the public reads at Q25, and only in-frame beta chains were retained. Merged by CDR3 protein, the rows form single entries marked with the most common genes and DNA. The V and J calls were determined by TCRdb, not by the authors. The sample table records 450,000 or so distinct CDR3 sequences; about 23% of these occur just once. The top ten clones comprise roughly an eighth of the sample.

The germline V gene (reference sequence) specifies SEHNR as CDR1 and FQNEAQ as CDR2. Relative to germline, V is missing 3 bases and J is missing 3 bases, with 14 bases of the junction outside any gene match. From cysteine to phenylalanine, the CDR3 is 19 amino acids long. The read is trimmed to its CDR3 DNA, 57 bases read in frame from base 1. With regard to this clonotype: What this receptor recognizes is not known. One base away there is no much larger clone; base qualities are not given.

Ficoll-Paque density gradient centrifugation was the method used to isolate PBMCs. Sequencing input: PBMCs or a T cell subset sorted from them (not recorded which). The clonotype comes from an adult woman who had mild COVID-19 (a few samples of this study predate the infection). The sample titles of this study are shuffled in the database, so cell type and time point are left out; the donor was told from shared clones. The chain uses TRBV7-9 and TRBJ2-7, with 13 bases in between that match TRBD2. In nucleotides, the sequence is TGTGCCAGCAGCTTGTTCAAAGGGACTAGCGGGGTAAAGAACTACGAGCAGTACTTC. It translates to CASSLFKGTSGVKNYEQYF.